Presented here are 24 T cell receptor beta chains from one specimen sequenced in a study of cytomegalovirus exposure and HLA in healthy donors. Both 60 Vbeta primers and 13 Jbeta primers went into the PCR. Profiling relied on immunoSEQ multiplex PCR, and the TCRdb table lists in-frame clones only, not all of them. The sample yields approximately 160,000 clones, roughly 79% seen once. Specimen: PBMCs. Source of these receptors: a man aged 18 to 30 in good health and CMV-seropositive.

The rearrangement links TRBV7-2 to TRBJ2-7; the D is unclear. Germline V gene data show CDR1 as SGHTA and CDR2 as FQGNSA. Trimming shortened V by 7 bases and J by 7 bases, and 20 bases separated the two germline ends. The CDR3 length is 14 residues. CDR3 residues: CASNSPGVLREQYF. The CDR3 coding sequence is TGTGCCAGCAACTCTCCCGGAGTACTACGGGAGCAGTACTTC. The whole variable domain, filled in from reference TRBV7-2 and TRBJ2-7, reads GAGVSQSPSNKVTEKGKDVELRCDPISGHTALYWYRQSLGQGLEFLIYFQGNSAPDKSGLPSDRFSAERTGGSVSTLTIQRTQQEDSAVYLCASNSPGVLREQYFGPGTRLTVT.

The chain joins TRBV5-4 to TRBJ2-3; TRBD2 matches 7 bases. The CDR3 loop spans 16 amino acids. In germline, CDR1 is SGHNT, CDR2 YYREEE (reference sequence). The V gene end was trimmed by 0 bases and the J gene end by 9 bases; junction bases not matched to a gene: 13. For the CDR3, the DNA is TGTGCCAGCAGCTTGGGACTAGTGGGGGGGAAACAGACGCAGTATTTT. Encoded protein: CASSLGLVGGKQTQYF. Full variable domain (missing parts from reference TRBV5-4 and TRBJ2-3): ETGVTQSPTHLIKTRGQQVTLRCSSQSGHNTVSWYQQALGQGPQFIFQYYREEENGRGNFPPRFSGLQFPNYSSELNVNALELDDSALYLCASSLGLVGGKQTQYFGPGTRLTVL.

The chain employs TRBV7-6 and TRBJ2-7; TRBD2 matches 7 bases. The ends lost 3 bases at V and 2 bases at J; junction bases unmatched: 4. Germline CDR1 is SGHVS and CDR2 is FNYEAQ. The CDR3 runs to 14 residues. In DNA form, the CDR3 reads TGTGCCAGCAGCTTGGGTGGGGGGGCCTACGAGCAGTACTTC. As protein: CASSLGGGAYEQYF.

CDR3 protein: CASSTMNTEAFF. The CDR3 bases are TGTGCCAGCAGCACTATGAACACTGAAGCTTTCTTT. The rearrangement links TRBV6-5 to TRBJ1-1; unclear D gene. Trimming pared 6 bases from V and 0 bases from J, leaving 5 bases between. This CDR3 has 12 amino acids. Germline CDR1 is MNHEY and CDR2 is SVGAGI.

The V gene is TRBV27, the J gene TRBJ2-5; weak D call: TRBD1 (6 bases). V gave up 6 bases and J gave up 3 bases, with 11 bases separating them. Germline V gene sequence: CDR1 MNHEY, CDR2 SMNVEV (reference sequence). The CDR3 sequence is 13 residues long. The CDR3 DNA sequence: TGTGCCAGCAGCCCGGACAGAGAAGAGACCCAGTACTTC. Its protein is CASSPDREETQYF.

The CDR3 sequence: CAWTGTGGTGELFF. The CDR3 nucleotides are TGTGCCTGGACGGGGACAGGGGGAACCGGGGAGCTGTTTTTT. The chain links TRBV30 to TRBJ2-2; TRBD1 matches 11 bases. The junction had 3 bases not matched to a gene; V was cut back by 4 bases and J by 5 bases. The CDR3 is made up of 14 amino acids. The germline V gene encodes CDR1 GTSNPN and CDR2 SVGIG (reference sequence).

V usage is TRBV6-1 and J usage is TRBJ1-4, with a weak D call TRBD1 (6 bases). The V gene lost 5 bases and the J gene lost 7 bases, with 14 bases spanning the gap. From germline, CDR1 is MNHNS and CDR2 SASEGT. This CDR3 contains 14 residues. The CDR3 reads CASSLTGSSEKLFF. The CDR3 DNA sequence: TGTGCCAGCAGTCTCACAGGGTCCAGTGAAAAACTGTTTTTT.

The chain carries TRBV5-1 and TRBJ1-1; D unclear. Germline V gene data show CDR1 as SGHRS and CDR2 as YFSETQ. The CDR3 runs to 15 residues. Between the trimmed V and J ends, which lost 2 bases and 3 bases, there was a span of 14 bases. For the CDR3, the DNA is TGCGCCAGCAGCTTAGCCACCCGACGGGACACTGAAGCTTTCTTT. The encoded protein is CASSLATRRDTEAFF. The full variable domain, its missing parts supplied by reference TRBV5-1 and TRBJ1-1, is KAGVTQTPRYLIKTRGQQVTLSCSPISGHRSVSWYQQTPGQGLQFLFEYFSETQRNKGNFPGRFSGRQFSNSRSEMNVSTLELGDSALYLCASSLATRRDTEAFFGQGTRLTVV.

This clone was detected many times. V is TRBV6-4 and J is TRBJ2-5, with 11 positions matching TRBD1. There are 15 residues in the CDR3. Germline CDR1 reads MRHNA; CDR2 reads SNTAGT. Trimming at V came to 5 bases and at J to 5 bases, leaving 7 bases not matched to a gene. CDR3 amino acids: CASSSGTGGVETQYF. The CDR3, as DNA: TGTGCCAGCAGTTCCGGGACAGGGGGAGTTGAGACCCAGTACTTC.

This clone appeared a few times. V usage is TRBV27 and J usage is TRBJ2-2; 10 nucleotides match TRBD1. With 3 bases clipped from V and 7 bases from J, the junction kept 2 bases outside the gene matches. Germline V CDR1 and CDR2: MNHEY, SMNVEV (reference sequence). The CDR3 has 14 amino acids. In nucleotides, the CDR3 is TGTGCCAGCAGTTTGACAGGGGGCGGCGGGGAGCTGTTTTTT. Translating it yields CASSLTGGGGELFF.

The chain uses TRBV7-9 and TRBJ1-4, with D tentatively TRBD1 (5 bases). CDR3 length equals 13 residues. Germline lookup yields CDR1 SEHNR and CDR2 FQNEAQ (reference sequence). The V and J ends lost 3 bases and 7 bases respectively, with 9 bases between them. Here the CDR3 reads CASSLGRGEKLFF. In DNA, the CDR3 is TGTGCCAGCAGCTTGGGAAGGGGTGAAAAACTGTTTTTT.

The J gene is TRBJ1-1, the V gene TRBV28, with D perhaps TRBD1 (5 bases). Trimming pared 7 bases from V and 0 bases from J, leaving 15 bases between. There are 15 residues in the CDR3. The V gene's germline CDR1 is MDHEN and CDR2 SYDVKM. DNA for the CDR3: TGTGCCAGCACCTCCGCCCAGACAGTGAACACTGAAGCTTTCTTT. It is translated as CASTSAQTVNTEAFF.

The genes are TRBV28 and TRBJ2-7, with D possibly TRBD1 on 5 matching bases. V was clipped by 8 bases and J by 3 bases, with 20 bases between them. Germline CDR1 and CDR2: MDHEN and SYDVKM. The CDR3 contains 15 residues. This CDR3 is CASVPGQGRNYEQYF. CDR3 nucleotides: TGTGCCAGCGTACCTGGGCAGGGTCGTAACTACGAGCAGTACTTC.

Here the CDR3 reads CSVGGRDKLDEQFF. The CDR3, as DNA: TGCAGCGTTGGGGGCAGGGACAAATTGGATGAGCAGTTCTTC. The V call is TRBV29-1, the J call TRBJ2-1; weak D call: TRBD1 (6 bases). CDR1 is SQVTM, CDR2 ANQGSEA, per germline. The CDR3 consists of 14 residues. V lost 4 bases and J lost 8, with 18 bases in between.

The chain uses TRBV6-6 and TRBJ2-7; D might be TRBD1 (5 bases). The CDR3 totals 13 residues. Germline V gene data show CDR1 as MNHNY and CDR2 as SVGAGI (reference sequence). The V end was cut by 0 bases, the J end by 4 bases, with 7 bases between. This CDR3 is CASSYSKGYEQYF. The CDR3 region has the DNA TGTGCCAGCAGTTACTCGAAGGGGTACGAGCAGTACTTC.

The sample holds a few counts of this clone. DNA for the CDR3: TGCAGCGTAAACAACCGGGCCCTATCCGGGGATGAGCAGTTCTTC. Encoded protein: CSVNNRALSGDEQFF. V and J are TRBV29-1 and TRBJ2-1; perhaps TRBD2 as D (5 bases). From germline, CDR1 is SQVTM and CDR2 ANQGSEA. The CDR3 has 15 residues. Trimming shortened V by 6 bases and J by 8 bases, and 23 bases separated the two germline ends.

This clone was found a few times. The chain couples TRBV7-9 to TRBJ2-7; 8 positions match TRBD1. The CDR3 covers 16 residues. V shed 4 bases and J 3 bases; nucleotides not matched to a gene: 11. In germline, CDR1 is SEHNR, CDR2 FQNEAQ (reference sequence). In nucleotides, the CDR3 is TGTGCCAGCAGCTCATCTACCGGGACAGGCCTCTACGAGCAGTACTTC. Translated: CASSSSTGTGLYEQYF.

The V gene is TRBV29-1, the J gene TRBJ2-7, with D maybe TRBD1 (6 bases). This CDR3 region has 13 residues. CDR1 is SQVTM and CDR2 is ANQGSEA in the germline V gene. V dropped 7 bases and J dropped 0 bases, with 13 bases sitting between them. In nucleotides, the CDR3 is TGCAGCGCTGCTACAGGGTTCTCCTACGAGCAGTACTTC. This gives the protein CSAATGFSYEQYF.

The genes are TRBV5-1 and TRBJ1-1; D remains unclear. The CDR3 is 13 amino acids. Germline CDR1 is SGHRS and CDR2 is YFSETQ. The V and J ends lost 1 base and 2 bases respectively, with 6 bases between them. The CDR3 DNA reads TGCGCCAGCAGCTTGAACAGTAACACTGAAGCTTTCTTT. Translated, it gives CASSLNSNTEAFF.

The V call is TRBV11-2, the J call TRBJ2-7; TRBD1 matches 7 bases. Germline assignment: CDR1 SGHAT and CDR2 FQNNGV. V shed 5 bases and J 0 bases; nucleotides not matched to a gene: 4. The CDR3 has 14 amino acids. The CDR3 reads CASSHDRVSYEQYF. CDR3 sequence (DNA): TGTGCCAGCAGCCACGACAGGGTCTCCTACGAGCAGTACTTC.

The chain combines TRBV11-3 with TRBJ1-1, with a weak D call TRBD1 (5 bases). V dropped 5 bases and J dropped 3 bases, with 13 bases sitting between them. The CDR3 totals 14 residues. Germline CDR1 reads SGHNT; CDR2 reads YENEEA. This CDR3 is CASSLTGRHTEAFF. The CDR3 DNA reads TGTGCCAGCAGCCTTACAGGTCGGCACACTGAAGCTTTCTTT.

The chain carries TRBV4-1 and TRBJ2-1; no reliable D call. Germline V CDR1 and CDR2: MGHRA, YSYEKL. CDR3 length equals 13 residues. Trimming left V 3 bases short and J 7 bases short, with 10 bases between. Here the CDR3 reads CASSQPRGNEQFF. The CDR3 DNA sequence: TGCGCCAGCAGCCAGCCGCGAGGAAATGAGCAGTTCTTC.

The J gene is TRBJ2-5, the V gene TRBV6-5, with TRBD2 as a possible D gene (5 bases). Germline CDR1 MNHEY, CDR2 SVGAGI. The length of the CDR3 is 16 residues. V shed 0 bases and J shed 0 bases, with 11 bases lying between them. The CDR3 spells CASSYSKPSHQETQYF. CDR3 nucleotides: TGTGCCAGCAGTTACTCGAAACCTAGCCACCAAGAGACCCAGTACTTC.

Of note for this clone: No conserved phenylalanine or tryptophan ends this CDR3, so it is likely a read error. The rearrangement uses TRBV6-6 and TRBJ1-6, with D perhaps matching TRBD1 (5 bases). The V end lost 4 bases, the J end lost 3 bases, and 13 bases lay between the germline ends. Looked up from germline, CDR1 is MNHNY and CDR2 is SVGAGI (reference sequence). The CDR3 runs to 16 residues. CDR3 in DNA: TGTGCCAGCAGTTCCGCCGACAGCTACTATAATTCACCCCTCCACCTT. It codes for CASSSADSYYNSPLHL.